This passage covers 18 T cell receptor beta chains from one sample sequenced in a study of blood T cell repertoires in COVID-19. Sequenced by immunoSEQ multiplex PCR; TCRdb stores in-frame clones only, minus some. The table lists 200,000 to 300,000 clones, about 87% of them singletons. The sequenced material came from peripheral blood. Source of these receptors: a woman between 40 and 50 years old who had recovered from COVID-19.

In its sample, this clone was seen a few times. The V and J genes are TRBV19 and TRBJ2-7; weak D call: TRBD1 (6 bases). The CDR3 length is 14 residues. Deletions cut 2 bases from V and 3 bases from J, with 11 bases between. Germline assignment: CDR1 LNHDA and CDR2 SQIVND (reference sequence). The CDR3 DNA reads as TGTGCCAGTAGTATATCTCTAGGGGGCTACGAGCAGTACTTC. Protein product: CASSISLGGYEQYF.

The CDR3 nucleotides read TGCGCCAGCAGCCAGGAACCGGCGACCGTCTACGAGCAGTACTTC. Translating gives CASSQEPATVYEQYF. The gene calls are TRBV5-1 and TRBJ2-7; no reliable D call. This CDR3 has 15 amino acids. V gave up 4 bases and J gave up 3 bases, with 17 bases separating them. Germline CDR1 is SGHRS and CDR2 is YFSETQ.

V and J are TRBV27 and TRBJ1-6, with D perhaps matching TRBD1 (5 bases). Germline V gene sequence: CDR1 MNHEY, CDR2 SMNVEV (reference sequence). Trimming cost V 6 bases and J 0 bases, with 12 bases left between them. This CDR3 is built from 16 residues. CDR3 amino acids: CASRQGESSYNSPLHF. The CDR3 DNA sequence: TGTGCCAGCAGACAAGGGGAAAGCTCCTATAATTCACCCCTCCACTTT.

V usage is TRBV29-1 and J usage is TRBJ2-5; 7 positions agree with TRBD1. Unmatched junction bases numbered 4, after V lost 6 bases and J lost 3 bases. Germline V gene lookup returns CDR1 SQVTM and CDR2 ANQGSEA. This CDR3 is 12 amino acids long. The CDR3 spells CSVYGQEETQYF. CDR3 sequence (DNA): TGCAGCGTCTACGGACAGGAAGAGACCCAGTACTTC.

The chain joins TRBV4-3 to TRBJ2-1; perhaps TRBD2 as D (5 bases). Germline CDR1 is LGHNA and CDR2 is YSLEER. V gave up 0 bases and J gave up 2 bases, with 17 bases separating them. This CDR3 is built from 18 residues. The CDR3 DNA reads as TGCGCCAGCAGCCAAGACCCCTATTGGGAGAGGGCCTACAATGAGCAGTTCTTC. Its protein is CASSQDPYWERAYNEQFF.

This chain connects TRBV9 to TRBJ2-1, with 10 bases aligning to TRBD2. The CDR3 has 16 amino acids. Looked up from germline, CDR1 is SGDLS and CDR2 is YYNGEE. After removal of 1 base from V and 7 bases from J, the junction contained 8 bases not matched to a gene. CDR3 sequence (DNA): TGTGCCAGCAGCGTACCACTAGCGGGGTCGAGAAATGAGCAGTTCTTC. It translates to CASSVPLAGSRNEQFF.

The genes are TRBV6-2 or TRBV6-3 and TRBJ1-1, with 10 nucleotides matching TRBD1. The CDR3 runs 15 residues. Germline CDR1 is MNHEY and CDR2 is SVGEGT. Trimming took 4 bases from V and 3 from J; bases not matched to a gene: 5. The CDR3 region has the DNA TGTGCCAGCAGTTCCTGGACAGGGGGTTACACTGAAGCTTTCTTT. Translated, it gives CASSSWTGGYTEAFF.

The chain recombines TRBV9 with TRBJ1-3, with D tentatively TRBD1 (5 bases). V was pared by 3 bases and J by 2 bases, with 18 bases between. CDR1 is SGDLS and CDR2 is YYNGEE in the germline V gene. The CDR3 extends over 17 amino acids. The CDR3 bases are TGTGCCAGCAGCGCCCAGTCCCCCGGGGGTGCTGGAAACACCATATATTTT. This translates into CASSAQSPGGAGNTIYF.

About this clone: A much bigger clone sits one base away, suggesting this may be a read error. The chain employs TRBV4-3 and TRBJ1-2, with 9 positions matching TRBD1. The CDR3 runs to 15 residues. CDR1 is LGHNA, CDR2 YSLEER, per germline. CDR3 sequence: CVSSPSQTGGNGYTF. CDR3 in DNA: TGCGTCAGCAGCCCGTCCCAAACAGGGGGCAATGGCTACACCTTC.

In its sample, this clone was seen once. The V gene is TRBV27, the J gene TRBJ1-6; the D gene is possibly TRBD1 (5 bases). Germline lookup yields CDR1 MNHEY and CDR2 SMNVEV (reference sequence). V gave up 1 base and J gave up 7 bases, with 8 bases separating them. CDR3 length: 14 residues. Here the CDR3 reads CASSLLGGNSPLHF. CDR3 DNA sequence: TGTGCCAGCAGTTTATTGGGGGGGAATTCACCCCTCCACTTT.

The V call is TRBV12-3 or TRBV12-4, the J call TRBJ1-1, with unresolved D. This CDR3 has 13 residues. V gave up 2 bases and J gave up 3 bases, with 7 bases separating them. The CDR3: CASSLTEDTEAFF. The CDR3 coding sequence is TGTGCCAGCAGTTTAACGGAGGACACTGAAGCTTTCTTT.

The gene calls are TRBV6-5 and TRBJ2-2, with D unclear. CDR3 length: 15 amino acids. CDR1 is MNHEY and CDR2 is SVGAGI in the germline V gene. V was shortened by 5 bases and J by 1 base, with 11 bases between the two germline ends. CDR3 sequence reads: CASSPHYLNTGELFF. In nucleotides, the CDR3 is TGTGCCAGCAGTCCCCACTACTTGAACACCGGGGAGCTGTTTTTT.

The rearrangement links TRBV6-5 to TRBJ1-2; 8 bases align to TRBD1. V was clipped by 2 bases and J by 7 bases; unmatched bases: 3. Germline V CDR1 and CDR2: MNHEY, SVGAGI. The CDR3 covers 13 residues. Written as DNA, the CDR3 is TGTGCCAGCAGTTACCCTACAGGGGGTGGCTACACCTTC. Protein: CASSYPTGGGYTF.

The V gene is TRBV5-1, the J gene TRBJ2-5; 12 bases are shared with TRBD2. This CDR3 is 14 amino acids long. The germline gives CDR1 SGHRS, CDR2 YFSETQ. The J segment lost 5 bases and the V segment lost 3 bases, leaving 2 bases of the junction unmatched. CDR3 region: CASSSTSGGETQYF. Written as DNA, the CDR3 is TGCGCCAGCAGCTCGACTAGCGGGGGTGAGACCCAGTACTTC.

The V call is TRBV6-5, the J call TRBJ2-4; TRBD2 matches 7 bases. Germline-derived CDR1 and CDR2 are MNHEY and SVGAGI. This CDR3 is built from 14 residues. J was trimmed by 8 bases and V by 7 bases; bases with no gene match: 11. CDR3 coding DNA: TGTGCCAGCACTAGGGACCCGGGAGGTGACATTCAGTACTTC. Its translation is CASTRDPGGDIQYF.

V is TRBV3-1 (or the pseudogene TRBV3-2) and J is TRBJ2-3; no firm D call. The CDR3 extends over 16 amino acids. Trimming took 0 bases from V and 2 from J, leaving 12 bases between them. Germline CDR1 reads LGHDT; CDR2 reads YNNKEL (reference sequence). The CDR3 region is CASSQEGLDATDTQYF. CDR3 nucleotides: TGTGCCAGCAGCCAAGAAGGTCTAGATGCCACAGATACGCAGTATTTT.

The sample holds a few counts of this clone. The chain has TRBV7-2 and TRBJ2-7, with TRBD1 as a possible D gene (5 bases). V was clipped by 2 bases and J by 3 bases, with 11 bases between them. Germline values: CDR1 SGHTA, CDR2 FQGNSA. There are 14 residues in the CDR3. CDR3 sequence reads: CASSLIRASYEQYF. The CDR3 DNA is TGTGCCAGCAGCTTAATCAGGGCCAGCTACGAGCAGTACTTC.

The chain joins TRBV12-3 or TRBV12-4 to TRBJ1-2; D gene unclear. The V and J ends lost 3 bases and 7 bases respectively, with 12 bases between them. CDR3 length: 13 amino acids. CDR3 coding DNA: TGTGCCAGCAGTTTGCTTCGGCGGGGTGGCTACACCTTC. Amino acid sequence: CASSLLRRGGYTF.